This TCR beta chain originates from a study of shared clonotypes between healthy human individuals. Generated by immunoSEQ multiplex PCR, the TCRdb table keeps only in-frame clones and is missing some. The sample holds some 2 million clones; around 96% are singletons and the top ten take approximately 1%. Cells designated naive CD8 were CD45RO-negative and were positively selected for CCR7, with terminally differentiated effector memory CD45RA+ cells excluded. Trimming took off 2 bases at V and 2 bases at J, with 11 bases between the two ends. Germline values: CDR1 MGHDK, CDR2 SYGVNS. The CDR3 has 15 amino acids.

The chain couples TRBV25-1 to TRBJ2-3, with D unclear. Specimen: naive CD8+ T cells sorted from blood. The TCR was taken from a man aged 18 to 29 in good health. The CDR3 nucleotides read TGTGCCAGCAGTGAAGGGGTAAGCCCCACAGATACGCAGTATTTT. Translated, it gives CASSEGVSPTDTQYF. The full variable domain, in which reference TRBV25-1 and TRBJ2-3 provide the parts outside the CDR3, is EADIYQTPRYLVIGTGKKITLECSQTMGHDKMYWYQQDPGMELHLIHYSYGVNSTEKGDLSSESTVSRIRTEHFPLTLESARPSHTSQYLCASSEGVSPTDTQYFGPGTRLTVL.